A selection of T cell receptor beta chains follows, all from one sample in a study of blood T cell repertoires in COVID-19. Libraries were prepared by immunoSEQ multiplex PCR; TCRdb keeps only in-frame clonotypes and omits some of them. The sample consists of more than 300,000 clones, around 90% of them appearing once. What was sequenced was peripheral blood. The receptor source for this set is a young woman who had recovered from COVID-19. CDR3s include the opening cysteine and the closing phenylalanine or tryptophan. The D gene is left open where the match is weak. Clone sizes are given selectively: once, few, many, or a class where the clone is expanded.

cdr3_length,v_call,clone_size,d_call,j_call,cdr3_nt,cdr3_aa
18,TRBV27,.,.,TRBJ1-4,TGTGCCAGCAGTTTATCGTCGTTTCACAGAAGTCCTAATGAAAAACTGTTTTTT,CASSLSSFHRSPNEKLFF
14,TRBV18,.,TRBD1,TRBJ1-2,TGTGCCAGCTCACAGGTCGACAGGGAGGCTGGCTACACCTTC,CASSQVDREAGYTF
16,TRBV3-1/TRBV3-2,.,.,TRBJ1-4,TGTGCCAGCAGCCAAGAGCAGGCCTCGCTTAATGAAAAACTGTTTTTT,CASSQEQASLNEKLFF
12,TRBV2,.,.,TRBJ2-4,TGTGCCAGCGACGGGTCCAAAAACATTCAGTACTTC,CASDGSKNIQYF
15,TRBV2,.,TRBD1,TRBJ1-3,TGTGCCAGCAGTCTACAGGGGTTCTCTGGAAACACCATATATTTT,CASSLQGFSGNTIYF
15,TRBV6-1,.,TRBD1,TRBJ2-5,TGTGCCAGCAGTGAGCACAGGGGCGCCCCGGAGACCCAGTACTTC,CASSEHRGAPETQYF
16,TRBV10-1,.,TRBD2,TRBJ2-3,TGCGCCAGCAGTGGGAGACTAGCGGGAGCGGTAGATACGCAGTATTTT,CASSGRLAGAVDTQYF
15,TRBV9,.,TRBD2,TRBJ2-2,TGTGCCAGCAGCGTTAGCGGGAGGGGTACCGGGGAGCTGTTTTTT,CASSVSGRGTGELFF
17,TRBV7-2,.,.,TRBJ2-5,TGTGCCAGCAGTCGGTTTAAGGGGCTAGCGATACAAGAGACCCAGTACTTC,CASSRFKGLAIQETQYF
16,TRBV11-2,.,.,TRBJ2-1,TGTGCCAGCAGCTCCTTGACTTCGAGCTCCTACAATGAGCAGTTCTTC,CASSSLTSSSYNEQFF
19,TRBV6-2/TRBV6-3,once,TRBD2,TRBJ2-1,TGTGCCAGCAGTTTCGGGGTAGCGGGCGTAATGTTCTCCTACAATGAGCAGTTCTTC,CASSFGVAGVMFSYNEQFF
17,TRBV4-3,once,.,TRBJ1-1,TGCGCCAGCAGCCCTGGGGCGAAGGCCCCAGGCGACACTGAAGCTTTCTTT,CASSPGAKAPGDTEAFF
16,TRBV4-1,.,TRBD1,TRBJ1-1,TGCGCCAGCAGCCAGCGGTGGGGGGACAGCTACCCTGAAGCTTTCTTT,CASSQRWGDSYPEAFF
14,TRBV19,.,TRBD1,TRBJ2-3,TGTGCCAGTAGTATTGGACAGGGGATGGATACGCAGTATTTT,CASSIGQGMDTQYF
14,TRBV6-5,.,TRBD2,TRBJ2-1,TGTGCCAGCGCATTTAGCGGGGATTACAATGAGCAGTTCTTC,CASAFSGDYNEQFF
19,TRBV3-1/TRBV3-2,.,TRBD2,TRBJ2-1,TGTGCCAGCAGCCCGCTTACCTACTCGGGAGGGCCCGGCTACAATGAGCAGTTCTTC,CASSPLTYSGGPGYNEQFF
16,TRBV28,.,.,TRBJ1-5,TGTGCCAGCAGCTATCCCGGGACACTAGGGAATCAGCCCCAGCATTTT,CASSYPGTLGNQPQHF
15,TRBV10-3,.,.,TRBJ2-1,TGTGCCATCAGTGAGTCGCCAGGATCCGCCAGTGAGCAGTTCTTC,CAISESPGSASEQFF
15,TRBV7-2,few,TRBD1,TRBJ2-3,TGTGCCAGCAGACTCGACAGGGGCTTGGCAGATACGCAGTATTTT,CASRLDRGLADTQYF
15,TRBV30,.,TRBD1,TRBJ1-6,TGTGCCTGGAGTGCCGGACAGGGGCGGAATTCACCCCTCCACTTT,CAWSAGQGRNSPLHF
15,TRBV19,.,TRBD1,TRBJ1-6,TGTGCCAGTAGCTATGGACAGGCGGGGGGTTCACCCCTCCACTTT,CASSYGQAGGSPLHF
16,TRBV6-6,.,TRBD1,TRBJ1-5,TGTGCCAGCAGAGAGGGACAGGGCACGAACAATCAGCCCCAGCATTTT,CASREGQGTNNQPQHF
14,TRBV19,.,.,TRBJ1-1,TGTGCCAGTAGCCTTCGAGGGTCGAACACTGAAGCTTTCTTT,CASSLRGSNTEAFF
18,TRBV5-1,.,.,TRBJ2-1,TGCGCCAGCAGCGTGACGGGACTCCCTCTTACAGCCTACAATGAGCAGTTCTTC,CASSVTGLPLTAYNEQFF
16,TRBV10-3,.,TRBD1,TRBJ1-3,TGTGCCATCAGTGTCGGGACAGGGATCACTGGAAACACCATATATTTT,CAISVGTGITGNTIYF
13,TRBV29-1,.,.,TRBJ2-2,TGCAGCGTTGAAGGTAGTTTGACCGGGGAGCTGTTTTTT,CSVEGSLTGELFF